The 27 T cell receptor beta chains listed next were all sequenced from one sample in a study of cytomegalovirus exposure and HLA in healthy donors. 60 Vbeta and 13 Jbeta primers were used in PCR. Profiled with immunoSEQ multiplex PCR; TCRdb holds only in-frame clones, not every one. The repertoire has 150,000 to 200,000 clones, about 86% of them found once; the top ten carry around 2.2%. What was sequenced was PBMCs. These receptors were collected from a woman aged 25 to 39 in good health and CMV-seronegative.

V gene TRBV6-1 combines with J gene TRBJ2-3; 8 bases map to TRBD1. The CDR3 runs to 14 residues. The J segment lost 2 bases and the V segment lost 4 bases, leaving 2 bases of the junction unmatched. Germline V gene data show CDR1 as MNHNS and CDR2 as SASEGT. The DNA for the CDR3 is TGTGCCAGCAGTGGGACAGGGTACACAGATACGCAGTATTTT. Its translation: CASSGTGYTDTQYF.

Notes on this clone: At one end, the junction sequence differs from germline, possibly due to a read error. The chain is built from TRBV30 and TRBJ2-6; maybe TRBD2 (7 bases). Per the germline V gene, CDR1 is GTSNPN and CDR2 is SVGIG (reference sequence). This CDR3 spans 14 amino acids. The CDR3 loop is CAWSRGAGANGLTF. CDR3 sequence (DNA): TGTGCCTGGAGCCGGGGGGCTGGGGCCAACGGCCTGACTTTC.

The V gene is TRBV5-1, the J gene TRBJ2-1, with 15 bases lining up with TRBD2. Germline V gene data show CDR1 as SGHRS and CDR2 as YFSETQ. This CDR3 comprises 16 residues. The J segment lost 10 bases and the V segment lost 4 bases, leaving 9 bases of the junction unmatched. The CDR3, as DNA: TGCGCCAGCAGCAGTACGGGACTAGCGGGAGGAACCGAGCAGTTCTTC. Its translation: CASSSTGLAGGTEQFF.

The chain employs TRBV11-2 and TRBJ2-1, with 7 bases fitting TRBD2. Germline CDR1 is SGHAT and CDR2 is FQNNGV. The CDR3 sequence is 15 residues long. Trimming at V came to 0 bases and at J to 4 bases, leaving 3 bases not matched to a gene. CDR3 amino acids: CASSLDGGGYNEQFF. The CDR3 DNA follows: TGTGCCAGCAGCTTAGATGGGGGAGGGTACAATGAGCAGTTCTTC. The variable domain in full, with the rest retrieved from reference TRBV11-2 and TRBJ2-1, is EAGVAQSPRYKIIEKRQSVAFWCNPISGHATLYWYQQILGQGPKLLIQFQNNGVVDDSQLPKDRFSAERLKGVDSTLKIQPAKLEDSAVYLCASSLDGGGYNEQFFGPGTRLTVL.

The CDR3 spells CASSENRPSSYNEQFF. The DNA for the CDR3 is TGCGCCAGCAGTGAGAACAGGCCTAGCTCCTACAATGAGCAGTTCTTC. The V and J genes are TRBV10-2 and TRBJ2-1; D is possibly TRBD1 (5 bases). Germline V lookup: CDR1 WSHSY, CDR2 SAAADI. There are 16 residues in the CDR3. V lost 2 bases and J 0 bases, leaving 11 bases between the germline ends.

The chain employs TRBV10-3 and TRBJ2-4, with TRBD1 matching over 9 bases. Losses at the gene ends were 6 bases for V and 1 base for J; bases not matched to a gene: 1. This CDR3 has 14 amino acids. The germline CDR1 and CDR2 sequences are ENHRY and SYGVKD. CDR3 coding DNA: TGTGCCATCAGGGGGACAGGGGCCAAAAACATTCAGTACTTC. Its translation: CAIRGTGAKNIQYF.

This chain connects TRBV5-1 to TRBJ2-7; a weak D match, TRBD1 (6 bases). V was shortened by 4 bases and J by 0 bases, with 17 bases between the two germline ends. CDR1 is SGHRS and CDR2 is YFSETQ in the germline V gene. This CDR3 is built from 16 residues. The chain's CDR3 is CASSVKTGHSSYEQYF. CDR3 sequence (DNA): TGCGCCAGCAGCGTCAAGACAGGACATAGCTCCTACGAGCAGTACTTC.

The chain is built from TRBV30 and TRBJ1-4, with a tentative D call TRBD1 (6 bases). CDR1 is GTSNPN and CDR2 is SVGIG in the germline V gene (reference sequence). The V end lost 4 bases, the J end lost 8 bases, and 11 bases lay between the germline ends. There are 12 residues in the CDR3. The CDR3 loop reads CAWNRVGEKLFF. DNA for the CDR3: TGTGCCTGGAACAGGGTCGGCGAAAAACTGTTTTTT. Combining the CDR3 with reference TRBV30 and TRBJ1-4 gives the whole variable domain SQTIHQWPATLVQPVGSPLSLECTVEGTSNPNLYWYRQAAGRGLQLLFYSVGIGQISSEVPQNLSASRPQDRQFILSSKKLLLSDSGFYLCAWNRVGEKLFFGSGTQLSVL.

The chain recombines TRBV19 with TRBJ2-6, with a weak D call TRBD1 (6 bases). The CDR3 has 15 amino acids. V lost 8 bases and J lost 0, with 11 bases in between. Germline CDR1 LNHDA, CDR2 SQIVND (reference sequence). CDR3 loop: CASGDIHSGANVLTF. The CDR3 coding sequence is TGTGCCAGTGGGGACATTCACTCTGGGGCCAACGTCCTGACTTTC.

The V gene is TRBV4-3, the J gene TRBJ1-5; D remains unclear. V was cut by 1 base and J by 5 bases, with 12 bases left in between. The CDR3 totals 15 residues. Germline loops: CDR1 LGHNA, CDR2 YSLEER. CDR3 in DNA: TGCGCCAGCAGCCAAGGGCGGGCATATGATCAGCCCCAGCATTTT. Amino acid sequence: CASSQGRAYDQPQHF.

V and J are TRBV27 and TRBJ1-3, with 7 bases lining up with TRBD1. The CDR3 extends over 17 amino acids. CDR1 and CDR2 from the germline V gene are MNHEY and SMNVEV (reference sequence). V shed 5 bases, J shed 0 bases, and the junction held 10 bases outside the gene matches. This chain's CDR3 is CASSTGKGAYSGNTIYF. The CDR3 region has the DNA TGTGCCAGCAGTACGGGGAAGGGGGCTTACTCTGGAAACACCATATATTTT.

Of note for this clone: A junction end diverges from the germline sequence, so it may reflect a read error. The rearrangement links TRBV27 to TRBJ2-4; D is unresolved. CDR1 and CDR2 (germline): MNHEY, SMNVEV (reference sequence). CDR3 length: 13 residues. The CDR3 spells CASSLSAKNSQYF. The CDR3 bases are TGTGCCAGCAGTTTATCGGCCAAAAACAGTCAGTACTTC.

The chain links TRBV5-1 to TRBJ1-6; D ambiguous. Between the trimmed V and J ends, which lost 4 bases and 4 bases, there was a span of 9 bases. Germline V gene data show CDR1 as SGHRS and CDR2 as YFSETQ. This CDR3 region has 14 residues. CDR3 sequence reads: CASSTDTYNSPLHF. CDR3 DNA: TGCGCCAGCAGCACCGATACTTATAATTCACCCCTCCACTTT. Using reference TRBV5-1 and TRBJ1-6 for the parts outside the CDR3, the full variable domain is KAGVTQTPRYLIKTRGQQVTLSCSPISGHRSVSWYQQTPGQGLQFLFEYFSETQRNKGNFPGRFSGRQFSNSRSEMNVSTLELGDSALYLCASSTDTYNSPLHFGNGTRLTVT.

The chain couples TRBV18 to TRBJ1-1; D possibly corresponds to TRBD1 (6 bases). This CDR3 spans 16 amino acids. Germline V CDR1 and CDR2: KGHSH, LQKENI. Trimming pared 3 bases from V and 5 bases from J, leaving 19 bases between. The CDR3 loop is CASSPGQLKAVTEAFF. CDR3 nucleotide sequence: TGTGCCAGCTCACCGGGACAACTTAAGGCGGTGACTGAAGCTTTCTTT. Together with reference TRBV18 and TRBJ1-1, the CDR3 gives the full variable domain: NAGVMQNPRHLVRRRGQEARLRCSPMKGHSHVYWYRQLPEEGLKFMVYLQKENIIDESGMPKERFSAEFPKEGPSILRIQQVVRGDSAAYFCASSPGQLKAVTEAFFGQGTRLTVV.

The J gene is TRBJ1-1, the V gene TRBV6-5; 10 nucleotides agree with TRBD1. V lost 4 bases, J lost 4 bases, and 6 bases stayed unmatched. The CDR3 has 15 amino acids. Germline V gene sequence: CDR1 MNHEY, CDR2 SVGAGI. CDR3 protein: CASSSPDRGGTEAFF. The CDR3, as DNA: TGTGCCAGCAGTTCCCCGGACAGGGGGGGCACTGAAGCTTTCTTT.

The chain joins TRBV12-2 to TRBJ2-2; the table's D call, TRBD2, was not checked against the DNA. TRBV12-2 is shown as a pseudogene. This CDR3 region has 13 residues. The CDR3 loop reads CASRSGTTGELFF. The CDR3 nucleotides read TGTGCAAGTCGTAGCGGGACCACCGGGGAGCTGTTTTTT.

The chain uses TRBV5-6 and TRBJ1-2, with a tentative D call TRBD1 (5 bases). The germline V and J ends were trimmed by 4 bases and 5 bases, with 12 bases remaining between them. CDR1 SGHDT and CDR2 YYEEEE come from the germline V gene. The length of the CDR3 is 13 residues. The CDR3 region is CASSGGGMYGYTF. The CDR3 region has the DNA TGTGCCAGCAGCGGGGGGGGGATGTATGGCTACACCTTC.

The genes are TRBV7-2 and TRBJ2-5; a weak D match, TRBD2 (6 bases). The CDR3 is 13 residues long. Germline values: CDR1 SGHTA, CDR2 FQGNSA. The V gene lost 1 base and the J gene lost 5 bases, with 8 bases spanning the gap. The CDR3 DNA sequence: TGTGCCAGCAGCTTAGGTGGGGGGGAGACCCAGTACTTC. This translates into CASSLGGGETQYF.

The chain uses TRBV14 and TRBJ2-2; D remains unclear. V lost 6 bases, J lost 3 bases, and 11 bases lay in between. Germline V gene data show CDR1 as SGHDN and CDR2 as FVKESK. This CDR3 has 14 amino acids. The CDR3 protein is CASSKYRDTGELFF. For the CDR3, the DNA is TGTGCCAGCAGTAAATATCGGGACACCGGGGAGCTGTTTTTT. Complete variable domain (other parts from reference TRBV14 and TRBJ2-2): EAGVTQFPSHSVIEKGQTVTLRCDPISGHDNLYWYRRVMGKEIKFLLHFVKESKQDESGMPNNRFLAERTGGTYSTLKVQPAELEDSGVYFCASSKYRDTGELFFGEGSRLTVL.

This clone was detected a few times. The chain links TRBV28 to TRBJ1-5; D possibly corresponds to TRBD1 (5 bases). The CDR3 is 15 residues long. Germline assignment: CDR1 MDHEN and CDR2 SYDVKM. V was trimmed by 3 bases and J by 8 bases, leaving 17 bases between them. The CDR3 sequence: CASSFWGDAGEPQHF. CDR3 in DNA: TGTGCCAGCAGTTTTTGGGGGGACGCCGGGGAGCCCCAGCATTTT.

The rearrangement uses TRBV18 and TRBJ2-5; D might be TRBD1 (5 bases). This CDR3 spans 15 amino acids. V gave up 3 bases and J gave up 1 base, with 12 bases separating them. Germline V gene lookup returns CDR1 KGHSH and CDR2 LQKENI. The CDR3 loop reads CASSPTPRVQETQYF. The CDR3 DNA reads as TGTGCCAGCTCACCGACCCCCAGGGTCCAAGAGACCCAGTACTTC.

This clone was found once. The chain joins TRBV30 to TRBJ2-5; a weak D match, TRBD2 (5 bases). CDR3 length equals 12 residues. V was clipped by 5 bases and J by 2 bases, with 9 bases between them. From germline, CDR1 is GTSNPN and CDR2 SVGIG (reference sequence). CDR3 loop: CAWGLIQETQYF. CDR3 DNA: TGTGCCTGGGGACTGATTCAAGAGACCCAGTACTTC.

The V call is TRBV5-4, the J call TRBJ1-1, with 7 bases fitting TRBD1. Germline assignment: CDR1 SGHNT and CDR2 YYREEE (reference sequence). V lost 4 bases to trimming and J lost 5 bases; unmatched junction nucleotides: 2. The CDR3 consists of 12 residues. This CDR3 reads CASSPGGTEAFF. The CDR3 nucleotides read TGTGCCAGCAGCCCAGGGGGGACTGAAGCTTTCTTT.

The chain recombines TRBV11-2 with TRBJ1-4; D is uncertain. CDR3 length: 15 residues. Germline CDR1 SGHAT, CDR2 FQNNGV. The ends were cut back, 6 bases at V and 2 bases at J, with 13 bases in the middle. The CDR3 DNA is TGTGCCAGCAGACGAACAGCGGGGACTAATGAAAAACTGTTTTTT. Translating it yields CASRRTAGTNEKLFF. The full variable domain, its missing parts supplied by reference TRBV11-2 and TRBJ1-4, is EAGVAQSPRYKIIEKRQSVAFWCNPISGHATLYWYQQILGQGPKLLIQFQNNGVVDDSQLPKDRFSAERLKGVDSTLKIQPAKLEDSAVYLCASRRTAGTNEKLFFGSGTQLSVL.

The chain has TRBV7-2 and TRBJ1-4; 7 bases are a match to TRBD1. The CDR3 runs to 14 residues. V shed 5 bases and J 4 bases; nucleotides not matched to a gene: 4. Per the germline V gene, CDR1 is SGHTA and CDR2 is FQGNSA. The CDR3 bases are TGTGCCAGCAGCGCGGGACAGTATAATGAAAAACTGTTTTTT. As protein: CASSAGQYNEKLFF.

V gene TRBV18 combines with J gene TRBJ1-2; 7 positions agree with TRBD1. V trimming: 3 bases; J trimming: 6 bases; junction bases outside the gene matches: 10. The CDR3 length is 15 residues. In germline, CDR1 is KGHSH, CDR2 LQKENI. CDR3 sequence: CASSPFGQEVHGYTF. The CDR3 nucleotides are TGTGCCAGCTCACCCTTTGGACAGGAGGTCCATGGCTACACCTTC.

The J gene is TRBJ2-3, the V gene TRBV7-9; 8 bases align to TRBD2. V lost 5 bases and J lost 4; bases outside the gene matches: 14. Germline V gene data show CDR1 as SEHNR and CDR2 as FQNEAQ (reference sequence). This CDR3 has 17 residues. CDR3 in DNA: TGTGCCAGCAGCCCCACCGGACTAGCTTTTTCCGCAGATACGCAGTATTTT. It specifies CASSPTGLAFSADTQYF. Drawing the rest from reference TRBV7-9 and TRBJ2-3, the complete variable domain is DTGVSQNPRHKITKRGQNVTFRCDPISEHNRLYWYRQTLGQGPEFLTYFQNEAQLEKSRLLSDRFSAERPKGSFSTLEIQRTEQGDSAMYLCASSPTGLAFSADTQYFGPGTRLTVL.